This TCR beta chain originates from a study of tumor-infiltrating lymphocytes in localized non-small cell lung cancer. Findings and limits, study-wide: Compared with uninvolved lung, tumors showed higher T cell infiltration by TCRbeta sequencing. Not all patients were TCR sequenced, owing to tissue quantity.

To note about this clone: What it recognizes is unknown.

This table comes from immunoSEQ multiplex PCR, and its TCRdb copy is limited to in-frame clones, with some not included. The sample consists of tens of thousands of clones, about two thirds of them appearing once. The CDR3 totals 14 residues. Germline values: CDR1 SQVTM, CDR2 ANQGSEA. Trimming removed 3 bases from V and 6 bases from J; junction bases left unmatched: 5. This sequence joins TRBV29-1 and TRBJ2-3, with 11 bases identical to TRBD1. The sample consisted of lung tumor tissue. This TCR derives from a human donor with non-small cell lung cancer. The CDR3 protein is CSVEEDRGPDTQYF. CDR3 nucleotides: TGCAGCGTTGAGGAGGACAGGGGGCCGGATACGCAGTATTTT.